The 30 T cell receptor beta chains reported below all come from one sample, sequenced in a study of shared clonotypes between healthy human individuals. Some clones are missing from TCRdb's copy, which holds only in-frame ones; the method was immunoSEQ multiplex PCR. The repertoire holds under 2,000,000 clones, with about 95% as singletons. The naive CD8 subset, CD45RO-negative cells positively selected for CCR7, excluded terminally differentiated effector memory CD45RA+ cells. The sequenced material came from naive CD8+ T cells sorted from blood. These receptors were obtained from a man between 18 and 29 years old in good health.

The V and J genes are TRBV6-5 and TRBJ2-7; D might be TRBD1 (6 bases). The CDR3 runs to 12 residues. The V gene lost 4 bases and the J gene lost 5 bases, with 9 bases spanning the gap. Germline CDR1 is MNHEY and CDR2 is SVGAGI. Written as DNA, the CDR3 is TGTGCCAGCAGTTCAGGGGACCACGAGCAGTACTTC. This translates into CASSSGDHEQYF.

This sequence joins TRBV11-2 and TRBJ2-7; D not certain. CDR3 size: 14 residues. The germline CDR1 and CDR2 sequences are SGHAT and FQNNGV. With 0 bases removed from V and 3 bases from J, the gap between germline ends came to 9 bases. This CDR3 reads CASSLDPLSYEQYF. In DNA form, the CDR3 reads TGTGCCAGCAGCTTAGATCCATTGAGCTACGAGCAGTACTTC.

CDR3 in amino acids: CASSKLAGGGEQYF. In DNA, the CDR3 is TGTGCCAGTAGTAAACTAGCGGGAGGTGGCGAGCAGTACTTC. This sequence joins TRBV19 and TRBJ2-7; 12 bases are a match to TRBD2. This CDR3 is built from 14 residues. The germline gives CDR1 LNHDA, CDR2 SQIVND (reference sequence). J was trimmed by 6 bases and V by 4 bases; bases with no gene match: 4. Variable domain in full (rest from reference TRBV19 and TRBJ2-7): DGGITQSPKYLFRKEGQNVTLSCEQNLNHDAMYWYRQDPGQGLRLIYYSQIVNDFQKGDIAEGYSVSREKKESFPLTVTSAQKNPTAFYLCASSKLAGGGEQYFGPGTRLTVT.

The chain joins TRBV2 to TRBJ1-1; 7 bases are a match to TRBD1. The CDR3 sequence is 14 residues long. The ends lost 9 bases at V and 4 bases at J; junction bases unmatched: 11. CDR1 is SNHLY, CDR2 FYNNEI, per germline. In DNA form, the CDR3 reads TGTGCCAGGGGGTTGACAGGGATAACCACTGAAGCTTTCTTT. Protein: CARGLTGITTEAFF.

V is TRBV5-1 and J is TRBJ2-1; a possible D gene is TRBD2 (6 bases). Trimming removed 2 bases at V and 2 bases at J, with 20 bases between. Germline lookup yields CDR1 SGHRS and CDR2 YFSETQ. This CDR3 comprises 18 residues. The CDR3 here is CASSFPLGVAVPYNEQFF. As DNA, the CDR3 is TGCGCCAGCAGCTTTCCCCTTGGGGTAGCGGTGCCCTACAATGAGCAGTTCTTC.

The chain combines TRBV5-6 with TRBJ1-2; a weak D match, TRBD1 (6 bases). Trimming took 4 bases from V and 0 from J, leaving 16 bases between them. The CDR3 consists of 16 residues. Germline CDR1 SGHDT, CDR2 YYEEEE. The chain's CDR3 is CASSHWEPGANYGYTF. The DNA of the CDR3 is TGTGCCAGCAGCCATTGGGAGCCAGGGGCTAACTATGGCTACACCTTC.

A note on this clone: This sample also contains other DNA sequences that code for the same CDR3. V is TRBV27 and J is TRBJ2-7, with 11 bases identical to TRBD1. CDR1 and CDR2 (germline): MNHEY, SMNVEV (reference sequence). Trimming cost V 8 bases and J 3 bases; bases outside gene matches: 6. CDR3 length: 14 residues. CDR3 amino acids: CASRTGTGGYEQYF. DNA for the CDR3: TGTGCCAGCCGAACCGGGACAGGGGGCTACGAGCAGTACTTC.

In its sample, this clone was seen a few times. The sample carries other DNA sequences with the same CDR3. The CDR3 coding sequence is TGTGCCAGCACGGCAGGGTCCTACGAGCAGTACTTC. Its protein product is CASTAGSYEQYF. The rearrangement links TRBV2 to TRBJ2-7; perhaps TRBD1 as D (5 bases). This CDR3 is built from 12 residues. Germline V gene sequence: CDR1 SNHLY, CDR2 FYNNEI. The germline V and J ends were trimmed by 7 bases and 1 base, with 8 bases remaining between them.

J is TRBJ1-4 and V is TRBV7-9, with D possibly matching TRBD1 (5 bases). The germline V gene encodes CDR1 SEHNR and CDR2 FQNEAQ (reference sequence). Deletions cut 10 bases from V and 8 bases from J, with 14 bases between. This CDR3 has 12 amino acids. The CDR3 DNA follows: TGTGCCACCAGATGGGGGGAGGAAAAACTGTTTTTT. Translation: CATRWGEEKLFF.

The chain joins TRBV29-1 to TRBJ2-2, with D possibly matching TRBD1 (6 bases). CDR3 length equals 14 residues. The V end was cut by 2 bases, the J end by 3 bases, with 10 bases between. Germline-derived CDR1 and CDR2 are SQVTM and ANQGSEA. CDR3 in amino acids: CSVESGDHTGELFF. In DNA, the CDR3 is TGCAGCGTTGAATCAGGGGACCACACCGGGGAGCTGTTTTTT.

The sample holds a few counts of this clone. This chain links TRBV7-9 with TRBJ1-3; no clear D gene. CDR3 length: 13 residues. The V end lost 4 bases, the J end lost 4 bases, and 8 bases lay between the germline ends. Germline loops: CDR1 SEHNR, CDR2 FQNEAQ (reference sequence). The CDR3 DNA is TGTGCCAGCAGCTCGTACGAGGGAAACACCATATATTTT. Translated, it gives CASSSYEGNTIYF.

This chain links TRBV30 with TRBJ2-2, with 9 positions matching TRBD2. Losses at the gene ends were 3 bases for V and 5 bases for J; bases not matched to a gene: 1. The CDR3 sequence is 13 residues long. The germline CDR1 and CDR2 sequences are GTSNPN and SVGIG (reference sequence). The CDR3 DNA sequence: TGTGCCTGGAGCCTAGCGGGGACCGGGGAGCTGTTTTTT. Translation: CAWSLAGTGELFF.

CDR3 in amino acids: CASSLSAARLMDEQYF. Here the CDR3 DNA reads TGTGCCAGCAGTTTGAGCGCAGCGCGCCTGATGGACGAGCAGTACTTC. The J gene is TRBJ2-7, the V gene TRBV28, with D unclear. This CDR3 contains 16 residues. The V and J ends lost 3 bases and 5 bases respectively, with 20 bases between them. Germline CDR1 and CDR2: MDHEN and SYDVKM.

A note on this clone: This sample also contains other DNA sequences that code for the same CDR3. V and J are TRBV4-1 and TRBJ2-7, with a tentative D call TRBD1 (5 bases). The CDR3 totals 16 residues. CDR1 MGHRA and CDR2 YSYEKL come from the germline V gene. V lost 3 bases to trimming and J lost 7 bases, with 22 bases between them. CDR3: CASSHGVGRAALEQYF. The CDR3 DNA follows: TGCGCCAGCAGCCACGGCGTCGGCAGGGCCGCCTTAGAGCAGTACTTC.

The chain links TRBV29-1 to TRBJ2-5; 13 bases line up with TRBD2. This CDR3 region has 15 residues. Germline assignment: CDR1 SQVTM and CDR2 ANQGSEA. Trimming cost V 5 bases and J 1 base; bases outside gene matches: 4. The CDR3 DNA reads TGCAGCGTTTATGGACTAGCGGGGGCCCAAGAGACCCAGTACTTC. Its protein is CSVYGLAGAQETQYF. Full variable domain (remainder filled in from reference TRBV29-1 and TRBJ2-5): SAVISQKPSRDICQRGTSLTIQCQVDSQVTMMFWYRQQPGQSLTLIATANQGSEATYESGFVIDKFPISRPNLTFSTLTVSNMSPEDSSIYLCSVYGLAGAQETQYFGPGTRLLVL.

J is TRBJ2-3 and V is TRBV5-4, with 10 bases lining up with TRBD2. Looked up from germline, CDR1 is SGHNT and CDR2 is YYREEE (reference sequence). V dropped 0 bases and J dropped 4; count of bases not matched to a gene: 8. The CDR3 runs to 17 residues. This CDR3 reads CASSLVLSGRAPDTQYF. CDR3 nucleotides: TGTGCCAGCAGCTTGGTTTTGAGCGGGAGGGCCCCAGATACGCAGTATTTT.

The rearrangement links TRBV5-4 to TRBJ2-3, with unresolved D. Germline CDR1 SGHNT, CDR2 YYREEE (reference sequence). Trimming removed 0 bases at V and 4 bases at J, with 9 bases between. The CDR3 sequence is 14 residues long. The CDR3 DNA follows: TGTGCCAGCAGCTTGGAGTCGGAATCAGATACGCAGTATTTT. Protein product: CASSLESESDTQYF. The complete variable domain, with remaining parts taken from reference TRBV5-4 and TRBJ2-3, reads ETGVTQSPTHLIKTRGQQVTLRCSSQSGHNTVSWYQQALGQGPQFIFQYYREEENGRGNFPPRFSGLQFPNYSSELNVNALELDDSALYLCASSLESESDTQYFGPGTRLTVL.

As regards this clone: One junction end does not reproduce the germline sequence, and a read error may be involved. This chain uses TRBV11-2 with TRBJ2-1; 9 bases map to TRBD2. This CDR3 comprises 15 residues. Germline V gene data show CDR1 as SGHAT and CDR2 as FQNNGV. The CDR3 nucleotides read TGTGCCAGCAGCTTATCGTTATCGGGGACTAGCCAGCACTTCTTC. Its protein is CASSLSLSGTSQHFF.

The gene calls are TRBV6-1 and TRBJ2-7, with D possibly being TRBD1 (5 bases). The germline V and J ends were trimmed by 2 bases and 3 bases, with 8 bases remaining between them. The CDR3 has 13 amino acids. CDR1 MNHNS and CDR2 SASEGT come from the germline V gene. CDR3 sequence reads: CASSEQQGYEQYF. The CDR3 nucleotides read TGTGCCAGCAGTGAACAGCAGGGCTACGAGCAGTACTTC.

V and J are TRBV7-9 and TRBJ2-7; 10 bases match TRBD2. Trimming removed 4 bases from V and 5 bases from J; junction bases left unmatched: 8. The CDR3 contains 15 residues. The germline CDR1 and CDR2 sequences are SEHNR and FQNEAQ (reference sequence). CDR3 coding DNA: TGTGCCAGCAGCTCATTTAGCGGGGGGTTCGACGAGCAGTACTTC. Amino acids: CASSSFSGGFDEQYF. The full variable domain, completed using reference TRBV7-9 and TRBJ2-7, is DTGVSQNPRHKITKRGQNVTFRCDPISEHNRLYWYRQTLGQGPEFLTYFQNEAQLEKSRLLSDRFSAERPKGSFSTLEIQRTEQGDSAMYLCASSSFSGGFDEQYFGPGTRLTVT.

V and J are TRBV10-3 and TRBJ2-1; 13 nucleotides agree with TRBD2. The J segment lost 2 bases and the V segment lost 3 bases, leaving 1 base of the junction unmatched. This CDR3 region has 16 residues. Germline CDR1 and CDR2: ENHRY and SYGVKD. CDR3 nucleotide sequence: TGTGCCATCAGTGATGGGACTAGCGGGGCCTACAATGAGCAGTTCTTC. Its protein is CAISDGTSGAYNEQFF.

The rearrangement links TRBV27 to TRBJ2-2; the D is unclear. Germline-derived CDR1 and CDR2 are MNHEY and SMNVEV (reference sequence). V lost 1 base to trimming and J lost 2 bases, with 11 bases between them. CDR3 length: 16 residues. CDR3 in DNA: TGTGCCAGCAGTTTATTCCCCCAGAGTAACACCGGGGAGCTGTTTTTT. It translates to CASSLFPQSNTGELFF.

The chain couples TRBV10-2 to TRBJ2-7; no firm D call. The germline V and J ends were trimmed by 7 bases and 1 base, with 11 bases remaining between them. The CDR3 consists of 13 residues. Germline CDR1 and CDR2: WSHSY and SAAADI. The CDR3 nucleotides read TGCGCCAGCATCCCGGACGGGTCCTACGAGCAGTACTTC. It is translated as CASIPDGSYEQYF.

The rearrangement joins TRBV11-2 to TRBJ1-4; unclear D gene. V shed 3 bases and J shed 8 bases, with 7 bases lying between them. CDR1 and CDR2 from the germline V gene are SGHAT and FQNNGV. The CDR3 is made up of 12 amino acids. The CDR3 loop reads CASSFNYEKLFF. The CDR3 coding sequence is TGTGCCAGCAGCTTCAATTACGAAAAACTGTTTTTT. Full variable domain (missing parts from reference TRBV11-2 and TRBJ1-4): EAGVAQSPRYKIIEKRQSVAFWCNPISGHATLYWYQQILGQGPKLLIQFQNNGVVDDSQLPKDRFSAERLKGVDSTLKIQPAKLEDSAVYLCASSFNYEKLFFGSGTQLSVL.

CDR3 amino acids: CASSPGLAGGKETQYF. The CDR3 DNA is TGCGCCAGCAGCCCGGGACTAGCGGGGGGGAAAGAGACCCAGTACTTC. V is TRBV5-1 and J is TRBJ2-5, with 16 bases fitting TRBD2. The CDR3 is 16 residues long. Germline CDR1 SGHRS, CDR2 YFSETQ. V gave up 4 bases and J gave up 3 bases; unmatched junction bases: 3.

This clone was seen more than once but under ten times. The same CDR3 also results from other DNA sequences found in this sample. The CDR3 bases are TGTGCCAGCAGTCCAAGCACAGGAGAGACTAACTATGGCTACACCTTC. This sequence encodes CASSPSTGETNYGYTF. The chain has TRBV27 and TRBJ1-2; weak D call: TRBD1 (5 bases). V was clipped by 5 bases and J by 0 bases, with 16 bases between them. The length of the CDR3 is 16 residues. Germline V gene lookup returns CDR1 MNHEY and CDR2 SMNVEV (reference sequence).

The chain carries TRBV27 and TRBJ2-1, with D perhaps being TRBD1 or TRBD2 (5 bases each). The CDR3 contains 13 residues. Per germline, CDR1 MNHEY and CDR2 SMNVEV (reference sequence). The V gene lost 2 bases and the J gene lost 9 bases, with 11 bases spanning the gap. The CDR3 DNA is TGTGCCAGCAGTTTAGACGCCGGGGCTGAGCAGTTCTTC. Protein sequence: CASSLDAGAEQFF.

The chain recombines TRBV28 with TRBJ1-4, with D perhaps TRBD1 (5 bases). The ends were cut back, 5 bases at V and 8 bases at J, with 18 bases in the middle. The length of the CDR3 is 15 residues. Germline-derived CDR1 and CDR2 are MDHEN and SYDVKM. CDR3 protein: CASSPPGRGDEKLFF. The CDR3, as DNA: TGTGCCAGCAGTCCCCCGGGGAGGGGCGACGAAAAACTGTTTTTT.

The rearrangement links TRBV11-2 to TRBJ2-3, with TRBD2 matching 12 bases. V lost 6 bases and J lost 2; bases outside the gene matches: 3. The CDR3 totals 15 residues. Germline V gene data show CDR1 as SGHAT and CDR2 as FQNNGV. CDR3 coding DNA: TGTGCCAGCAGACGACTAGCGGGGGACACAGATACGCAGTATTTT. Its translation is CASRRLAGDTDTQYF.

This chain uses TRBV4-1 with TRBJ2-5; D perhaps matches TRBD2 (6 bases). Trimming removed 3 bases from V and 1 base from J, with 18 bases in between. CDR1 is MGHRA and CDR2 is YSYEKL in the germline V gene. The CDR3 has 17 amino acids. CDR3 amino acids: CASSQEVRGALQETQYF. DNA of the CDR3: TGCGCCAGCAGCCAGGAAGTACGCGGGGCCCTCCAAGAGACCCAGTACTTC.